This T cell receptor beta chain was captured in a study of cytomegalovirus exposure and HLA in healthy donors. Regarding the study as a whole: Per published reports, the classifier diagnosed cytomegalovirus status with high specificity and sensitivity.

On this clone: Its antigen is unknown.

The donors were in the 120-subject validation cohort, distinct from the roughly 700-subject first cohort. Repertoires were generated with immunoSEQ multiplex PCR, while TCRdb's copy carries only in-frame clones and drops some. The table shows 70,000 to 80,000 clones, with roughly 94% occurring only once. This clonotype originated in a woman aged 18 to 35 in good health and CMV-seropositive. Sequenced sample: PBMCs.

This CDR3 reads CASSRTSAPSYEQYF. The CDR3 DNA reads TGTGCCAGCAGCAGAACTAGCGCCCCCTCCTACGAGCAGTACTTC. The chain joins TRBV7-9 to TRBJ2-7; TRBD2 agrees at 7 bases. The CDR3 sequence is 15 residues long. V lost 5 bases to trimming and J lost 0 bases; unmatched junction nucleotides: 7. Germline V gene sequence: CDR1 SEHNR, CDR2 FQNEAQ (reference sequence).